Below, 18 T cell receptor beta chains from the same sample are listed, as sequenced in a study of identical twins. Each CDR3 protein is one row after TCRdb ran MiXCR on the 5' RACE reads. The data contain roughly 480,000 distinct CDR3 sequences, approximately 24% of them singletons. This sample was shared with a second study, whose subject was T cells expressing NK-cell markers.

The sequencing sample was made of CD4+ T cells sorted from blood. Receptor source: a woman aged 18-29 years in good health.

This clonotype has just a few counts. The CDR3 coding sequence is TGCAGTGCTACGGGACTTCGGGTGGGTACGCAGTATTTT. Its protein product is CSATGLRVGTQYF. V and J are TRBV20-1 and TRBJ2-3; perhaps TRBD2 as D (6 bases). The CDR3 is 13 residues long. CDR1 is DFQATT, CDR2 SNEGSKA, per germline (reference sequence). Trimming stripped 4 bases from V and 8 bases from J, with 16 bases between.

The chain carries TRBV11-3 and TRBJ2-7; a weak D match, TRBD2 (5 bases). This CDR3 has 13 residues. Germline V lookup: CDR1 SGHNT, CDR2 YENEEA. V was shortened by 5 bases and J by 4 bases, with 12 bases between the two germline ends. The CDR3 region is CASSPAASYEQYF. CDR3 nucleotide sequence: TGTGCCAGCAGCCCAGCGGCCAGTTACGAGCAGTACTTC.

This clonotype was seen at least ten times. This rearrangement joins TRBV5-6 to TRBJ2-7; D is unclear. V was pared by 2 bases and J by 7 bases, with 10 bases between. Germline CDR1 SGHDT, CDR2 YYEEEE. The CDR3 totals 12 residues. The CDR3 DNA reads TGTGCCAGCAGCTTTCAAGGGAAGGAGCAGTACTTC. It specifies CASSFQGKEQYF.

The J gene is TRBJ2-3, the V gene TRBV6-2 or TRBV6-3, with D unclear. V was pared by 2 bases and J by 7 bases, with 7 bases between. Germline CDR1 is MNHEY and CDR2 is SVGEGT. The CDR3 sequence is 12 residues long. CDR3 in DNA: TGTGCCAGCAGTTACGGTAGCAATACGCAGTATTTT. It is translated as CASSYGSNTQYF.

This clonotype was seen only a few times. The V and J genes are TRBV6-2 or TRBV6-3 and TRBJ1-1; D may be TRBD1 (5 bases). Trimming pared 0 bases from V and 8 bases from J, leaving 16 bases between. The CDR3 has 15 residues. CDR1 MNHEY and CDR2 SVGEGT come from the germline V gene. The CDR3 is CASSYSSLGAREAFF. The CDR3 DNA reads TGTGCCAGCAGTTACTCGTCTCTAGGGGCCAGGGAAGCTTTCTTT.

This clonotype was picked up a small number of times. The CDR3: CASSKAQGSPHLDTEAFF. The DNA for the CDR3 is TGTGCCAGCAGCAAAGCGCAGGGCAGTCCCCATTTGGACACTGAAGCTTTCTTT. The J gene is TRBJ1-1, the V gene TRBV21-1. TRBV21-1 is classified as a pseudogene. The CDR3 is made up of 18 amino acids.

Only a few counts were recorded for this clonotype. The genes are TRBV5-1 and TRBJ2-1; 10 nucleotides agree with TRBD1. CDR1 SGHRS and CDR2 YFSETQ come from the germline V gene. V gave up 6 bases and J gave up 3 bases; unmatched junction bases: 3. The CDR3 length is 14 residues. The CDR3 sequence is CASTWDRGYNEQFF. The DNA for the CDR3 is TGCGCCAGCACCTGGGACAGGGGCTACAATGAGCAGTTCTTC.

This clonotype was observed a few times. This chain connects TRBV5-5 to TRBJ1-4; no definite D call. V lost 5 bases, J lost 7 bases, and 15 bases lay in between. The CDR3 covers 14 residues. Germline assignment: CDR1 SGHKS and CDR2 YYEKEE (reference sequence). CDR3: CASSWAGSPEKLFF. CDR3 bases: TGTGCCAGCAGTTGGGCGGGGAGTCCTGAAAAACTGTTTTTT.

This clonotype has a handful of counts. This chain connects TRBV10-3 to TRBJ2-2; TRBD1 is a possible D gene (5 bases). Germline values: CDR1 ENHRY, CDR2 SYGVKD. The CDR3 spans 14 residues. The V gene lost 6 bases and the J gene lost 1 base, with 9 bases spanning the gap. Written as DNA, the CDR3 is TGTGCCATCAGAGGGGCAGGGAACACCGGGGAGCTGTTTTTT. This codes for CAIRGAGNTGELFF.

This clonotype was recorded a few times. The CDR3 is CASSPHTFIGGYTF. In DNA, the CDR3 is TGTGCCAGCAGCCCCCACACCTTCATAGGGGGCTACACCTTC. V usage is TRBV7-9 and J usage is TRBJ1-2, with D hard to call. There are 14 residues in the CDR3. The V gene's germline CDR1 is SEHNR and CDR2 FQNEAQ (reference sequence). Deletions cut 5 bases from V and 8 bases from J, with 18 bases between.

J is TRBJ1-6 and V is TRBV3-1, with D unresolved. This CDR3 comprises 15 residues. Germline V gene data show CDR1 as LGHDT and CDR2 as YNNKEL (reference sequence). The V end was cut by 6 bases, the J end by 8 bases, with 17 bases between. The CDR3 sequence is CASSQLPGGDSPLHF. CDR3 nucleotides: TGTGCCAGCAGTCAACTCCCCGGAGGCGATTCACCCCTCCACTTT.

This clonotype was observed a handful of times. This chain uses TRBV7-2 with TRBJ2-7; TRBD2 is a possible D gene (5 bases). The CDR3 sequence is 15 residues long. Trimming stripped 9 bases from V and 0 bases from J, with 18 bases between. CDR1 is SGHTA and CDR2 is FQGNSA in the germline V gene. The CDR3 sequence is CASQPRAVSSYEQYF. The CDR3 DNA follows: TGTGCCAGTCAGCCTAGAGCGGTAAGCTCCTACGAGCAGTACTTC.

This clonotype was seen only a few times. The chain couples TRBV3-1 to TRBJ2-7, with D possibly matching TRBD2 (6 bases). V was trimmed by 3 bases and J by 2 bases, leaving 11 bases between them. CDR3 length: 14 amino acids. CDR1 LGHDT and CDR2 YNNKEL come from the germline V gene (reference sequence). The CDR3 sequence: CASSHRETAYEQYF. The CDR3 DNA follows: TGTGCCAGCAGCCACCGGGAGACCGCCTACGAGCAGTACTTC.

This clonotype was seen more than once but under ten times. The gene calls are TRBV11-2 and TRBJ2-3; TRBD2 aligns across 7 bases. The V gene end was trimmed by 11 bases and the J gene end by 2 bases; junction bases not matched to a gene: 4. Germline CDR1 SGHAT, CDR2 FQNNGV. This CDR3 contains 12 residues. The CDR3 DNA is TGTGCCGGGGGGGGGATCACAGATACGCAGTATTTT. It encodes CAGGGITDTQYF.

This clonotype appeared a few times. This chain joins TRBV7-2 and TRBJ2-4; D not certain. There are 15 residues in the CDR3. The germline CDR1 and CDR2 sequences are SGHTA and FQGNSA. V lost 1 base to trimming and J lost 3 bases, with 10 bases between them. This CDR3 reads CASSLGQRGKNIQYF. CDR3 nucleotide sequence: TGTGCCAGCAGCTTAGGCCAGCGAGGCAAAAACATTCAGTACTTC.

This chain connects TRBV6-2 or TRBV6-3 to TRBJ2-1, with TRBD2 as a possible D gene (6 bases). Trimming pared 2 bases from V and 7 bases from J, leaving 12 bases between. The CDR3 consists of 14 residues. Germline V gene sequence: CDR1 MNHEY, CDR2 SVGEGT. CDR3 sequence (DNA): TGTGCCAGCAGTTACGGGGCCGGGGGAAATGAGCAGTTCTTC. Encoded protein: CASSYGAGGNEQFF.

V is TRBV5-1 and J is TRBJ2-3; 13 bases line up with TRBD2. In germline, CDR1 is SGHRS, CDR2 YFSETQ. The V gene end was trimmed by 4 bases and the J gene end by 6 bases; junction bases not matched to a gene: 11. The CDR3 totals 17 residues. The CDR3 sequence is CASSPLYTSGGADTQYF. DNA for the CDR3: TGCGCCAGCAGCCCCCTCTACACTAGCGGGGGGGCGGATACGCAGTATTTT.

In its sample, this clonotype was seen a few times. The CDR3 nucleotides read TGCAGCGTTGAAGCAGGGCGCACAGATACGCAGTATTTT. It codes for CSVEAGRTDTQYF. The J gene is TRBJ2-3, the V gene TRBV29-1; perhaps TRBD1 as D (5 bases). Germline assignment: CDR1 SQVTM and CDR2 ANQGSEA. The CDR3 contains 13 residues. V lost 1 base and J 1 base, leaving 6 bases between the germline ends.